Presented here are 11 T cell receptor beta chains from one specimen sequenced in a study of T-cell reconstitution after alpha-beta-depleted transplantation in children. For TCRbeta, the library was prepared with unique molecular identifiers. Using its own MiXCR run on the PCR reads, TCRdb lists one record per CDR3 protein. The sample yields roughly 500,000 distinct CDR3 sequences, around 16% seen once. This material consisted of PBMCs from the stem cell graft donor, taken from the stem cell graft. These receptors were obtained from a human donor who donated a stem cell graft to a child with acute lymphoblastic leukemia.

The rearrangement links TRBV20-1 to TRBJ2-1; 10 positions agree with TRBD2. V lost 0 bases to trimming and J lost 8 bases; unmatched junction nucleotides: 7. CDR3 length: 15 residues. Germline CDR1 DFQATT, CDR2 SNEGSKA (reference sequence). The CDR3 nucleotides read TGCAGTGCTAGAGATCCTAGCGGGAGATCTGATGAGCAGTTCTTC. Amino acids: CSARDPSGRSDEQFF.

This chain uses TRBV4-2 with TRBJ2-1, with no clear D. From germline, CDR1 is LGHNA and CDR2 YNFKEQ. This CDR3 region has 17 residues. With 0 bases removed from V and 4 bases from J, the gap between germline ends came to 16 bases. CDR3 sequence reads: CASSQEPARSKYNEQFF. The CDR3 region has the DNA TGTGCCAGCAGCCAAGAGCCGGCTCGGTCCAAATACAATGAGCAGTTCTTC.

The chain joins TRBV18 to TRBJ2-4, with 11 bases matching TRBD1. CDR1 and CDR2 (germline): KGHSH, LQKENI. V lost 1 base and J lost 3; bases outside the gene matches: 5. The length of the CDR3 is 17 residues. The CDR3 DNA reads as TGTGCCAGCTCACCACGGACAGGGGGCACGGGCAAAAACATTCAGTACTTC. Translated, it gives CASSPRTGGTGKNIQYF.

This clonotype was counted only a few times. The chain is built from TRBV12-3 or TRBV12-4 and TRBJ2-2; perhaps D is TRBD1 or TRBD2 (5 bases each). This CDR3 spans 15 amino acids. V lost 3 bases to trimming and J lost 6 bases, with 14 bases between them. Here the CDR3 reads CASSFIGRGAGELFF. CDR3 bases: TGTGCCAGCAGTTTCATTGGTAGGGGAGCCGGGGAGCTGTTTTTT.

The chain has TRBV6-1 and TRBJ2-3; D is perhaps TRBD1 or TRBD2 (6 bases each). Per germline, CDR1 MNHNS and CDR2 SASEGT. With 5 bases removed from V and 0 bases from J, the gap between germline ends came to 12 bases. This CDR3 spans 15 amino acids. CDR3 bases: TGTGCCAGCAGTAAACAGGGACTTAGCACAGATACGCAGTATTTT. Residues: CASSKQGLSTDTQYF.

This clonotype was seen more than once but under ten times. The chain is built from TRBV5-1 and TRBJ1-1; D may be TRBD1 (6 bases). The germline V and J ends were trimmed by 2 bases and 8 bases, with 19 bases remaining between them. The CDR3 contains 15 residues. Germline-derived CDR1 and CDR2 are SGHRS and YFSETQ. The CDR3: CASSFGPQTGQEAFF. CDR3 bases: TGCGCCAGCAGCTTCGGCCCCCAAACAGGACAGGAAGCTTTCTTT.

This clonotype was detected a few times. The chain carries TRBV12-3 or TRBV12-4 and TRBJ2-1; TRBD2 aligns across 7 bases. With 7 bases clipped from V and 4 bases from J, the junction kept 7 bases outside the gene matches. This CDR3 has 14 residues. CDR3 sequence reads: CASISTSSYNEQFF. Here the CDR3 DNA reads TGTGCCAGCATCTCGACTAGCTCGTACAATGAGCAGTTCTTC.

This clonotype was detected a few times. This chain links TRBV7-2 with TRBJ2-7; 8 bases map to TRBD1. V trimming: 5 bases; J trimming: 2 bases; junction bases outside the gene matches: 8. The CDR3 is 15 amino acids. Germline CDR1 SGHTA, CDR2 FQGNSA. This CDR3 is CASSRTGTGPYEQYF. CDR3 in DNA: TGTGCCAGCAGCCGAACCGGGACAGGACCCTACGAGCAGTACTTC. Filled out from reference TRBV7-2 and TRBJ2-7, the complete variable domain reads GAGVSQSPSNKVTEKGKDVELRCDPISGHTALYWYRQSLGQGLEFLIYFQGNSAPDKSGLPSDRFSAERTGGSVSTLTIQRTQQEDSAVYLCASSRTGTGPYEQYFGPGTRLTVT.

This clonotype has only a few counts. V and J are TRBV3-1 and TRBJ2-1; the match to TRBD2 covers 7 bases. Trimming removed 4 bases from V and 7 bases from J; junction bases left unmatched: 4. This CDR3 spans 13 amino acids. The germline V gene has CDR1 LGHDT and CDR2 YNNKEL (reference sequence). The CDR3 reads CASSRGLVNEQFF. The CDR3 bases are TGTGCCAGCAGCCGCGGACTAGTGAATGAGCAGTTCTTC.

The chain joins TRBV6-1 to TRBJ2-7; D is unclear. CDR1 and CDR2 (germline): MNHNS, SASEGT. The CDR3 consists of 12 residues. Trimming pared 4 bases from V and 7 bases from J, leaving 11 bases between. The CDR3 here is CASSGHIWEQYF. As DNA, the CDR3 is TGTGCCAGCAGTGGCCATATCTGGGAGCAGTACTTC.

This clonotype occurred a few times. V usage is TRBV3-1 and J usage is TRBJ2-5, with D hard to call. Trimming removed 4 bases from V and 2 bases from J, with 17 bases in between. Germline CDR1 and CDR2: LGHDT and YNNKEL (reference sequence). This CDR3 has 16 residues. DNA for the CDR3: TGTGCCAGCAGCCCCCCCCGGAAGGGAATACAAGAGACCCAGTACTTC. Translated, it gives CASSPPRKGIQETQYF.